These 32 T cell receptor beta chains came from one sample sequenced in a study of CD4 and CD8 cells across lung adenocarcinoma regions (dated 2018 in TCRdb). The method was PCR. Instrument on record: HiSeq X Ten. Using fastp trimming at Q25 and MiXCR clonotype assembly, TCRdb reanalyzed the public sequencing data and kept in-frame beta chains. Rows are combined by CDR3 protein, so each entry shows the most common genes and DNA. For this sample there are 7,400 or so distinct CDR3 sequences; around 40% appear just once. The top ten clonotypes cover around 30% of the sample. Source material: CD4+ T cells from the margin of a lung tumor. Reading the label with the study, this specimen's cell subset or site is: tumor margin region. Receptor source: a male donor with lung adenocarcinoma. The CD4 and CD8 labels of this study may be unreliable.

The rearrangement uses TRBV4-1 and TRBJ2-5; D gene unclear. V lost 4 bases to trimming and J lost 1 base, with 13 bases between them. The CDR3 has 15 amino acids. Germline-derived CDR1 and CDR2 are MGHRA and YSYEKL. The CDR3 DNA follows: TGCGCCAGCAGCCCCTGGGTCGGGTCCCAAGAGACCCAGTACTTC. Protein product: CASSPWVGSQETQYF.

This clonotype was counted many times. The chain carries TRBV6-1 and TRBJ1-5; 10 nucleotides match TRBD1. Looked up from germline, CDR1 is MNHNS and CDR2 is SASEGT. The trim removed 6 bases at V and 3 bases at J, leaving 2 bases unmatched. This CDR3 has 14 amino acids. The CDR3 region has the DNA TGTGCCAGCAGGGGACAGGGGATCAATCAGCCCCAGCATTTT. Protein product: CASRGQGINQPQHF.

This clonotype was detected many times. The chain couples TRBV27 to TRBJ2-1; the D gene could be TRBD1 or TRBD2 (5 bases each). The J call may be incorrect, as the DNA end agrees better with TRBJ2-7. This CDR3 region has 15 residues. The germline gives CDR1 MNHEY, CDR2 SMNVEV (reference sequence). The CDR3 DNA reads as TGTGCCAGCAGTTTAGGGGGTCCTGCCCCCTACGAGCAGTACTTC. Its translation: CASSLGGPAPYEQYF.

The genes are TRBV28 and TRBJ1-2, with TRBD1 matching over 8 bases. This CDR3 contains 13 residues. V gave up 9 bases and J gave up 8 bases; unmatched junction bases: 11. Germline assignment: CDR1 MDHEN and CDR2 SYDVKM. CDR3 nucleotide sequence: TGTGCCAGTGTCCTCAGGGGGCGACGGGGCTACACCTTC. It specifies CASVLRGRRGYTF.

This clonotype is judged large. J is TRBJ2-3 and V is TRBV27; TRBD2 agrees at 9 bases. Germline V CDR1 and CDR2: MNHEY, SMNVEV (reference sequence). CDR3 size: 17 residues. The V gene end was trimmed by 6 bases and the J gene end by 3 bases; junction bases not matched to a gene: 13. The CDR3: CASRSVGLARATDTQYF. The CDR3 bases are TGTGCCAGCAGATCCGTAGGACTAGCGCGGGCGACAGATACGCAGTATTTT.

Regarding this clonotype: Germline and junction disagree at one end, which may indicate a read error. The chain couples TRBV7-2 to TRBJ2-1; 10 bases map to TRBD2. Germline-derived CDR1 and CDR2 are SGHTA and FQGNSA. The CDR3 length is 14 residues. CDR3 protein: CAGTWASGRYEQFF. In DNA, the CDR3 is TGTGCGGGCACTTGGGCTAGCGGGAGATATGAGCAGTTTTTC.

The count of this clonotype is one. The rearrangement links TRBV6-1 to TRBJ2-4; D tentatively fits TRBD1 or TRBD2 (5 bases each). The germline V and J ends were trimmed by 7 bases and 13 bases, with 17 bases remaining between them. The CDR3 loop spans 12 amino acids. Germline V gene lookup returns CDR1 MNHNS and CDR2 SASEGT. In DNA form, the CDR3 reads TGTGCCAGCACCCCTTCGAGGGGTGAGCAGTACTTC. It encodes CASTPSRGEQYF.

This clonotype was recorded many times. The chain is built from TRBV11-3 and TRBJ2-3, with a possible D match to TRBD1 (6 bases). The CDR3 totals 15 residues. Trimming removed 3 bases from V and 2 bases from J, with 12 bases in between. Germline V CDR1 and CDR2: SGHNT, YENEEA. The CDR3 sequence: CASSFRQGPTDTQYF. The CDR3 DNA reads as TGTGCCAGCAGCTTTCGGCAGGGGCCCACAGATACGCAGTATTTT.

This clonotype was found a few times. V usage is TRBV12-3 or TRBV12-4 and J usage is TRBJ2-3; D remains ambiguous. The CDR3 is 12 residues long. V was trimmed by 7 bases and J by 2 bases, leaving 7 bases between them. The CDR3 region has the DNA TGTGCCAGCATGGGATTCACAGATACGCAGTATTTT. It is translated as CASMGFTDTQYF.

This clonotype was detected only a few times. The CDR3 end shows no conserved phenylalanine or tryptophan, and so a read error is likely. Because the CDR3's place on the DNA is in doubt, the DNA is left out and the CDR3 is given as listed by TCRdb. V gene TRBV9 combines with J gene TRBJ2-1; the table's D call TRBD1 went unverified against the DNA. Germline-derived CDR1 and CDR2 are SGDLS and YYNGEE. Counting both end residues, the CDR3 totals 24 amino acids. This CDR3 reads CVETRFHHVALAGLELLSSTNPPR.

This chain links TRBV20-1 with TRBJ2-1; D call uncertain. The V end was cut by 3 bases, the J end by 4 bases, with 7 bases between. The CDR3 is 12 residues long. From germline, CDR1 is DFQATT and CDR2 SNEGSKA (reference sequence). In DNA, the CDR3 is TGCAGTGCTAGGATACAATACAATGAGCAGTTCTTC. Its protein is CSARIQYNEQFF.

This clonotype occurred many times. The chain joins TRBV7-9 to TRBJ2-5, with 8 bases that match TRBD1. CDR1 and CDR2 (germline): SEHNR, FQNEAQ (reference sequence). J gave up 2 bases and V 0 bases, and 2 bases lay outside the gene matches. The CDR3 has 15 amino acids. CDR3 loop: CASSLARQGQETQYF. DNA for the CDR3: TGTGCCAGCAGCTTAGCGCGACAGGGGCAAGAGACCCAGTACTTC.

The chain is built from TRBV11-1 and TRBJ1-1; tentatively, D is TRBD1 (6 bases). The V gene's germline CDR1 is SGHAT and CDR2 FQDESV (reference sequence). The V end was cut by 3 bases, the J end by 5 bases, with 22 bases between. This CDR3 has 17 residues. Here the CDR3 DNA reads TGTGCCAGCAGCTTTCACGCTGACAGGCTGGGTAAGACTGAAGCTTTCTTT. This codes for CASSFHADRLGKTEAFF.

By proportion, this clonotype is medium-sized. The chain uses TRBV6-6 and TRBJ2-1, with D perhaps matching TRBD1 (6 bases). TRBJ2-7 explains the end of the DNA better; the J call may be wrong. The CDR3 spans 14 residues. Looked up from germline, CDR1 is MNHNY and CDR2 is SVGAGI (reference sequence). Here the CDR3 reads CASSYSGAYNEQYF. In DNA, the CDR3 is TGTGCCAGCAGTTACTCGGGGGCCTACAATGAGCAGTACTTC.

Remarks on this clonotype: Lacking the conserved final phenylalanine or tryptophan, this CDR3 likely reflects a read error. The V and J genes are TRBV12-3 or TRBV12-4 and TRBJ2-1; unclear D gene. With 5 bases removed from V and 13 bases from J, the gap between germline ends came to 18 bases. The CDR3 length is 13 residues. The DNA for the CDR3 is TGTGCCAGCAGTGTAAGCCCTCAAGAGACCCAGTTCCTC. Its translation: CASSVSPQETQFL.

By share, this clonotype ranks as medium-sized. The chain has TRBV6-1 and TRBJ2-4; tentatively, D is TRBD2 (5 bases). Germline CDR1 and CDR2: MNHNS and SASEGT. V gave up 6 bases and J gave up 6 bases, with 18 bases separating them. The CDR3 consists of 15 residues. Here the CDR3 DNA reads TGTGCCAGCAGCCGGTCGGGGAGTTTTCTAAACATTCAGTACTTC. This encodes CASSRSGSFLNIQYF.

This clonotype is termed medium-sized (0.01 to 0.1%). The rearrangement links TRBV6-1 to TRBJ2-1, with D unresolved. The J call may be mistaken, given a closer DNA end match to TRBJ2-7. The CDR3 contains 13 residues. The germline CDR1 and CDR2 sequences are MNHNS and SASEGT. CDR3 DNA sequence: TGTGCCAGCAGTGCCGAAAGGACCTACGAGCAGTACTTC. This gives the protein CASSAERTYEQYF.

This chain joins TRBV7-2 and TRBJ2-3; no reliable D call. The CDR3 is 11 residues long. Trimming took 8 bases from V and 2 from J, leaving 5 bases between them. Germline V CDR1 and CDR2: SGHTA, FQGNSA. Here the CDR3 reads CASLITDTQYF. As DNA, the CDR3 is TGTGCCAGCCTCATCACAGATACGCAGTATTTT. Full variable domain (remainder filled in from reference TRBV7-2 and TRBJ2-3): GAGVSQSPSNKVTEKGKDVELRCDPISGHTALYWYRQSLGQGLEFLIYFQGNSAPDKSGLPSDRFSAERTGGSVSTLTIQRTQQEDSAVYLCASLITDTQYFGPGTRLTVL.

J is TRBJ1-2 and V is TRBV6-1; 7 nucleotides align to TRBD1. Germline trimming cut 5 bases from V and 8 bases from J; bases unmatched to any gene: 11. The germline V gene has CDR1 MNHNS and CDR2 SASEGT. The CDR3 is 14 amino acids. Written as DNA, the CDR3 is TGTGCCAGCAGTACCCAGGGGGGGGAAAAAGGCTACACCTTC. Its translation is CASSTQGGEKGYTF.

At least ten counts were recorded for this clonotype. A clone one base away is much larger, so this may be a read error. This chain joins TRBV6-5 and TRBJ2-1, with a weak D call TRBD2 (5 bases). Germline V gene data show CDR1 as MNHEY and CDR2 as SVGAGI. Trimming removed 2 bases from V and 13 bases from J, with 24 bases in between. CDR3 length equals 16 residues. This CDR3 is CASSYEGFQYQETQFF. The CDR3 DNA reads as TGTGCCAGCAGTTACGAGGGATTCCAGTACCAAGAGACCCAGTTCTTC.

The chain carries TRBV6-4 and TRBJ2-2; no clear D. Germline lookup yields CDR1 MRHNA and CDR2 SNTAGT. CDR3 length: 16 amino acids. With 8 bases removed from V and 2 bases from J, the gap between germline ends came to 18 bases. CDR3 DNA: TGTGCCAGCCAATCGACGGACGGATCCAACACCGGGGAGCTGTTTTTT. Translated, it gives CASQSTDGSNTGELFF.

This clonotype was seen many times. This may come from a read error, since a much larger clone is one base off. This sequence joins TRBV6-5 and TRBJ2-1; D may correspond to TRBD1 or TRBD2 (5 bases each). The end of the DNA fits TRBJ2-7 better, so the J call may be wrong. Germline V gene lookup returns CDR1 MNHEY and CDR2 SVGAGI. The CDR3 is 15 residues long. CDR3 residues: CASSYSGPVYNEQYF. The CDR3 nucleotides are TGTGCCAGCAGTTACTCGGGACCCGTGTACAATGAGCAGTACTTC.

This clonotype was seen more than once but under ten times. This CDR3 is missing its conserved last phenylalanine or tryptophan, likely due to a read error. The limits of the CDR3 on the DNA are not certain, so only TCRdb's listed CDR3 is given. The CDR3 protein is CAWGGTGENI. The rearrangement joins TRBV30 to TRBJ2-1; the D call in the table, TRBD1, was not verified against the DNA. The CDR3 has 10 amino acids, counting both end residues. Germline loops: CDR1 GTSNPN, CDR2 SVGIG (reference sequence).

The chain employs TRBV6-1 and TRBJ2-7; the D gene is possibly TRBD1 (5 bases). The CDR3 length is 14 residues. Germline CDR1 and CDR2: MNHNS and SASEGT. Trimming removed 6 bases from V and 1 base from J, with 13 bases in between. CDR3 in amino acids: CASRATTGSYEQYF. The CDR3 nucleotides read TGTGCCAGCAGGGCCACAACAGGATCCTACGAGCAGTACTTC.

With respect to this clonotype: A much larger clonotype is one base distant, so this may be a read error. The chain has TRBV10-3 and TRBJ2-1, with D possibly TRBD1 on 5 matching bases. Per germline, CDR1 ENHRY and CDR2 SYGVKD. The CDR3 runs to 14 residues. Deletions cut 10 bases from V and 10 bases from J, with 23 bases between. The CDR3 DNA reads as TGTGCCACCTCAGACAGAAGCGACTCCTACGAGCAGTTCTTC. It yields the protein CATSDRSDSYEQFF.

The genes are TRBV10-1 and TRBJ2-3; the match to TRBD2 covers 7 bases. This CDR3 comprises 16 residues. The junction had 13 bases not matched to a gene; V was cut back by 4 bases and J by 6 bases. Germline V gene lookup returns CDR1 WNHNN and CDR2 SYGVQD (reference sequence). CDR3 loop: CASSVRSGGPRDTQYF. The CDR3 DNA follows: TGCGCCAGCAGTGTTAGATCGGGAGGCCCGAGGGATACGCAGTATTTT.

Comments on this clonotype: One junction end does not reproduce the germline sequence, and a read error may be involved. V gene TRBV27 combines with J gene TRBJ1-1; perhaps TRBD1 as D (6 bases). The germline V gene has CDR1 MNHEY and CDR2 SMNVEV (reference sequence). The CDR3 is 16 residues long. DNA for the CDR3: TGTGCCAGCAGCCAAACCCGGGGGCGCGGGAACACTGAAGCCATCTTT. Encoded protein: CASSQTRGRGNTEAIF.

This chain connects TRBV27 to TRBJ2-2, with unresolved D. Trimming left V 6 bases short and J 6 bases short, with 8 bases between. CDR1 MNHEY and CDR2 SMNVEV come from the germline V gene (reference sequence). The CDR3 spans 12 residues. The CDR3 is CASSYDSGELFF. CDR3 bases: TGTGCCAGCAGCTATGACTCCGGGGAGCTGTTTTTT.

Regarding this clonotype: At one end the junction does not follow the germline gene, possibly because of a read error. Here the CDR3 DNA reads TGTGCCAGGAGTGAGGCGAGCGGGGGGCAAGAGACGCAGTATTTT. This translates into CARSEASGGQETQYF. V is TRBV6-1 and J is TRBJ2-3; 9 bases are a match to TRBD2. Germline lookup yields CDR1 MNHNS and CDR2 SASEGT. The CDR3 has 15 amino acids.

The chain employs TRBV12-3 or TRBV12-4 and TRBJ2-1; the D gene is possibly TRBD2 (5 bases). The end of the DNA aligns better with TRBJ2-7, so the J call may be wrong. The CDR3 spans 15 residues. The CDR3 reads CASRPDYGSYNEQYF. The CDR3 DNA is TGTGCCAGCAGGCCTGACTATGGCTCCTACAATGAGCAGTACTTC.

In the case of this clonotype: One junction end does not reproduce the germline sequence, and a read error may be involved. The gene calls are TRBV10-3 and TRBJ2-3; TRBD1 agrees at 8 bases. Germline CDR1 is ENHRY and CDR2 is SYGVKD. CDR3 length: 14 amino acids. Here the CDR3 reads CAIRGLESKDTQYF. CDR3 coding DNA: TGCGCCATCAGGGGGCTGGAATCCAAAGACACGCAGTATTTT.

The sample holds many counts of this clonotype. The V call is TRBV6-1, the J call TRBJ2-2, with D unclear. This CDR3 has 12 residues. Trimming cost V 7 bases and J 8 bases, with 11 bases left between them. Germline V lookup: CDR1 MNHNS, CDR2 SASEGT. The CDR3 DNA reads TGTGCCAGCATAGGAACTGTTGGGGAGCTGTTTTTT. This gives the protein CASIGTVGELFF.